This T cell receptor (beta chain) emerged from a study of CD8+ T cells in alopecia areata. About the study: C3H/HeJ donors aged roughly 6-12 months with spontaneous alopecia supplied skin grafted onto roughly 7-11-week-old female C3H/HeJ mice. Overall study results and limits: Affected scalp, especially in alopecia totalis/universalis, had a higher clonality than normal scalp did. Scalp samples also contribute reads from the resident alphabeta T cells found in normal skin.

The ends lost 0 bases at V and 3 bases at J; junction bases unmatched: 2. The V gene's germline CDR1 is NSHNY and CDR2 SYGAGN. The CDR3 sequence is 15 residues long. Markers including CD4, CD8alpha, NKG2D and NKG2ACE guided sorting of pooled cutaneous lymph node cells. Following extraction, RNA underwent reverse transcription to cDNA, which served as the sequencing template. The protocol was immunoSEQ multiplex PCR, while the TCRdb copy is restricted to in-frame clones and leaves out a portion. Sampling found 270,000 or so clones, none seen once. Comment on this clone: Its antigen is as yet unknown. Gene names follow the mouse nomenclature. The observed sequence ends 4 residues before the CDR3 terminus, with the missing tail filled in from the germline J gene. Other DNA sequences from this sample encode an identical CDR3 as well.

The TCR sequence derives from a C3H/HeJ mouse with alopecia areata. The strain's MHC haplotype is H2-k. The material sequenced was CD4+ T cells sorted from a lymph node. The chain uses TRBV13-1 and TRBJ2-5; the match to TRBD2 covers 9 bases. The sequenced CDR3 bases are TGTGCCAGCAGTGATGCCTGGGGGGGGCAAGAC. It encodes CASSDAWGGQD. The whole CDR3 is CASSDAWGGQDTQYF.